The 28 T cell receptor beta chains below were found in one sample sequenced in a study of cytomegalovirus exposure and HLA in healthy donors. The PCR ran on 60 Vbeta and 13 Jbeta primers. Clones were sequenced by immunoSEQ multiplex PCR, and TCRdb holds only the in-frame ones, with some missing. The sample lists about 140,000 clones; around 80% were seen once. Sequencing was performed on PBMCs. These receptors originate from a man aged 18 to 29 in good health and CMV-seropositive.

V usage is TRBV11-2 and J usage is TRBJ2-1; 7 bases fit TRBD2. Germline CDR1 SGHAT, CDR2 FQNNGV. V was pared by 0 bases and J by 0 bases, with 5 bases of the junction left unmatched. The CDR3 is made up of 17 amino acids. The CDR3 sequence is CASSLEWRGSSYNEQFF. CDR3 nucleotide sequence: TGTGCCAGCAGCTTAGAGTGGCGGGGGAGCTCCTACAATGAGCAGTTCTTC.

The gene calls are TRBV28 and TRBJ1-2; 10 bases agree with TRBD1. After removal of 5 bases from V and 7 bases from J, the junction contained 7 bases not matched to a gene. The CDR3 extends over 14 amino acids. The germline V gene encodes CDR1 MDHEN and CDR2 SYDVKM. The CDR3 DNA is TGTGCCAGCAGTGTCAGACAGGGGGCAACTGGCTACACCTTC. Its protein product is CASSVRQGATGYTF.

The V call is TRBV28, the J call TRBJ1-1; D is possibly TRBD1 (5 bases). Trimming removed 5 bases from V and 7 bases from J, with 17 bases in between. The germline V gene encodes CDR1 MDHEN and CDR2 SYDVKM. The CDR3 is 14 amino acids. CDR3 nucleotides: TGTGCCAGCAGTGAGGTGGGGGGAGTTAATGAAGCTTTCTTT. It codes for CASSEVGGVNEAFF.

J is TRBJ2-7 and V is TRBV18, with D possibly TRBD2 on 6 matching bases. V dropped 6 bases and J dropped 4 bases, with 22 bases sitting between them. Germline V CDR1 and CDR2: KGHSH, LQKENI. This CDR3 contains 16 residues. The CDR3 DNA is TGTGCCAGCTCCAGACCCCCCGGGACTCTCGATTACGAGCAGTACTTC. Amino acid sequence: CASSRPPGTLDYEQYF.

The V gene is TRBV6-1, the J gene TRBJ1-2; the match to TRBD1 covers 10 bases. The CDR3 runs 15 residues. Germline CDR1 is MNHNS and CDR2 is SASEGT. After removal of 4 bases from V and 3 bases from J, the junction contained 5 bases not matched to a gene. CDR3: CASSASGTGDYGYTF. CDR3 DNA: TGTGCCAGCAGTGCATCCGGGACAGGGGACTATGGCTACACCTTC.

The rearrangement uses TRBV7-9 and TRBJ2-2; TRBD2 matches 10 bases. The length of the CDR3 is 16 residues. CDR1 and CDR2 from the germline V gene are SEHNR and FQNEAQ (reference sequence). With 3 bases clipped from V and 1 base from J, the junction kept 2 bases outside the gene matches. The CDR3 nucleotides read TGTGCCAGCAGCTTCCCTAGCGGGAGGAACACCGGGGAGCTGTTTTTT. Its protein is CASSFPSGRNTGELFF.

A note on this clone: Different DNA sequences within this sample yield the same CDR3. The chain uses TRBV28 and TRBJ2-7, with D possibly TRBD2 on 5 matching bases. V was shortened by 5 bases and J by 0 bases, with 5 bases between the two germline ends. The germline gives CDR1 MDHEN, CDR2 SYDVKM. This CDR3 is built from 12 residues. The CDR3 protein is CASSRDSYEQYF. The CDR3, as DNA: TGTGCCAGCAGTCGGGACTCCTACGAGCAGTACTTC.

J is TRBJ1-1 and V is TRBV6-5; TRBD1 matches 7 bases. The germline CDR1 and CDR2 sequences are MNHEY and SVGAGI. With 4 bases clipped from V and 3 bases from J, the junction kept 8 bases outside the gene matches. The CDR3 totals 15 residues. In DNA, the CDR3 is TGTGCCAGCAGTTTTACTCGGGACAGCCACACTGAAGCTTTCTTT. Protein: CASSFTRDSHTEAFF.

The chain combines TRBV6-5 with TRBJ2-5, with D possibly TRBD2 on 5 matching bases. Trimming took 6 bases from V and 0 from J, leaving 11 bases between them. Germline lookup yields CDR1 MNHEY and CDR2 SVGAGI. There are 14 residues in the CDR3. The CDR3 is CASSRGENQETQYF. The CDR3 coding sequence is TGTGCCAGCAGCCGGGGTGAGAACCAAGAGACCCAGTACTTC.

V gene TRBV6-5 combines with J gene TRBJ1-1; no clear D gene. Germline V gene lookup returns CDR1 MNHEY and CDR2 SVGAGI. There are 15 residues in the CDR3. The V gene lost 3 bases and the J gene lost 0 bases, with 11 bases spanning the gap. CDR3 bases: TGTGCCAGCAGTTATGAGACTACTCTGAACACTGAAGCTTTCTTT. Translated, it gives CASSYETTLNTEAFF.

This clone came up once. The CDR3 protein is CASSLGAGATNEKLFF. The CDR3 coding sequence is TGTGCCAGCAGCTTAGGTGCGGGGGCAACTAATGAAAAACTGTTTTTT. V is TRBV7-8 and J is TRBJ1-4; a possible D gene is TRBD1 (5 bases). Germline V CDR1 and CDR2: SGHVS, FQNEAQ. The V end lost 1 base, the J end lost 0 bases, and 9 bases lay between the germline ends. The CDR3 length is 16 residues.

This clone was observed a single time. The chain combines TRBV5-1 with TRBJ2-1; D may be TRBD1 (7 bases). CDR3 length: 18 residues. Germline-derived CDR1 and CDR2 are SGHRS and YFSETQ. With 2 bases removed from V and 6 bases from J, the gap between germline ends came to 24 bases. In nucleotides, the CDR3 is TGCGCCAGCAGCTTTGGCCAGTTCGGGAACAGGGGAGGCAATGAGCAGTTCTTC. The encoded protein is CASSFGQFGNRGGNEQFF.

The rearrangement joins TRBV29-1 to TRBJ1-1; 7 bases fit TRBD1. Germline V gene sequence: CDR1 SQVTM, CDR2 ANQGSEA. This CDR3 region has 13 residues. V lost 4 bases to trimming and J lost 11 bases; unmatched junction nucleotides: 13. The CDR3 region is CSVGGRGMIQAFF. The CDR3 nucleotides are TGCAGCGTTGGTGGCAGGGGGATGATACAGGCTTTCTTT.

This chain connects TRBV6-1 to TRBJ2-1, with 11 bases matching TRBD2. V gave up 1 base and J gave up 7 bases; unmatched junction bases: 6. CDR3 length: 16 amino acids. Germline assignment: CDR1 MNHNS and CDR2 SASEGT. In nucleotides, the CDR3 is TGTGCCAGCAGTGAAGGGCGACTAGCGGGAAGGAATGAGCAGTTCTTC. Translated, it gives CASSEGRLAGRNEQFF.

V usage is TRBV28 and J usage is TRBJ2-7, with D perhaps TRBD1 (6 bases). Trimming removed 5 bases at V and 4 bases at J, with 21 bases between. Germline V gives CDR1 MDHEN, CDR2 SYDVKM. CDR3 length equals 16 residues. The CDR3 DNA reads TGTGCCAGCAGTCCCTCCGGGACAACTATGATGTACGAGCAGTACTTC. This sequence encodes CASSPSGTTMMYEQYF.

The chain joins TRBV25-1 to TRBJ1-1; D may be TRBD1 (6 bases). This CDR3 has 12 amino acids. Trimming removed 8 bases at V and 5 bases at J, with 12 bases between. Germline CDR1 and CDR2: MGHDK and SYGVNS. For the CDR3, the DNA is TGTGCCAGCGGGGACATTTCAACTGAAGCTTTCTTT. The encoded protein is CASGDISTEAFF.

The CDR3 nucleotides are TGTGCCTGGAGTCTTCTTGGGGGGGACACTGAAGCTTTCTTT. Protein product: CAWSLLGGDTEAFF. The chain recombines TRBV30 with TRBJ1-1, with D possibly matching TRBD1 (5 bases). This CDR3 region has 14 residues. CDR1 and CDR2 from the germline V gene are GTSNPN and SVGIG (reference sequence). Trimming pared 2 bases from V and 3 bases from J, leaving 13 bases between.

The genes are TRBV28 and TRBJ2-7; 10 bases fit TRBD2. The CDR3 length is 16 residues. The V gene's germline CDR1 is MDHEN and CDR2 SYDVKM. The V gene end was trimmed by 5 bases and the J gene end by 2 bases; junction bases not matched to a gene: 9. CDR3 sequence: CASSAPTSGPTYEQYF. CDR3 coding DNA: TGTGCCAGCAGTGCCCCGACTAGCGGGCCTACCTACGAGCAGTACTTC.

The chain employs TRBV4-1 and TRBJ2-7; D is undetermined. V was pared by 0 bases and J by 11 bases, with 14 bases between. Germline CDR1 is MGHRA and CDR2 is YSYEKL. The CDR3 consists of 13 residues. In DNA form, the CDR3 reads TGCGCCAGCAGCCAAGAAATTGCGGCCGGCAAGTACTTC. Its protein product is CASSQEIAAGKYF.

The J gene is TRBJ1-2, the V gene TRBV5-1, with D hard to call. The CDR3 covers 17 residues. Looked up from germline, CDR1 is SGHRS and CDR2 is YFSETQ. Trimming pared 5 bases from V and 0 bases from J, leaving 20 bases between. The DNA for the CDR3 is TGCGCCAGCAGGGTTACCACGTCAGACTTAGCTAACTATGGCTACACCTTC. Translation: CASRVTTSDLANYGYTF.

The chain uses TRBV28 and TRBJ1-2; possible D gene TRBD1, 6 bases. In germline, CDR1 is MDHEN, CDR2 SYDVKM. V gave up 5 bases and J gave up 7 bases, with 23 bases separating them. This CDR3 spans 16 amino acids. The CDR3 nucleotides read TGTGCCAGCAGTCGGAACTACAGGGCTAAGATTGGTGGCTACACCTTC. Amino acid sequence: CASSRNYRAKIGGYTF.

The genes are TRBV4-2 and TRBJ1-5; TRBD1 matches 8 bases. Germline V CDR1 and CDR2: LGHNA, YNFKEQ. This CDR3 has 15 amino acids. J gave up 2 bases and V 3 bases, and 3 bases lay outside the gene matches. The CDR3 reads CASSHKQGGNQPQHF. The CDR3 DNA is TGTGCCAGCAGCCATAAACAGGGGGGCAATCAGCCCCAGCATTTT.

The J gene is TRBJ2-1, the V gene TRBV28; the match to TRBD1 covers 11 bases. Germline-derived CDR1 and CDR2 are MDHEN and SYDVKM. The CDR3 has 20 amino acids. V shed 4 bases, J shed 4 bases, and the junction held 18 bases outside the gene matches. The CDR3: CASSSYGGQGDNAQYNEQFF. The CDR3 DNA reads TGTGCCAGCAGTTCCTATGGGGGACAGGGGGACAACGCCCAATACAATGAGCAGTTCTTC. Looking up the rest from reference TRBV28 and TRBJ2-1 gives the full variable domain: DVKVTQSSRYLVKRTGEKVFLECVQDMDHENMFWYRQDPGLGLRLIYFSYDVKMKEKGDIPEGYSVSREKKERFSLILESASTNQTSMYLCASSSYGGQGDNAQYNEQFFGPGTRLTVL.

The rearrangement joins TRBV6-1 to TRBJ1-2; tentatively, D is TRBD1 (5 bases). Looked up from germline, CDR1 is MNHNS and CDR2 is SASEGT. Trimming cost V 4 bases and J 8 bases, with 17 bases left between them. The CDR3 contains 14 residues. Written as DNA, the CDR3 is TGTGCCAGCAGTGGGGGGACCCAGGAGGGCGGCTACACCTTC. Its translation: CASSGGTQEGGYTF.

The CDR3 sequence: CASSAEGPTASYNEQFF. CDR3 nucleotides: TGTGCCAGCAGCGCAGAGGGCCCCACTGCGTCCTACAATGAGCAGTTCTTC. J is TRBJ2-1 and V is TRBV7-2; TRBD2 might be the D (5 bases). Trimming cost V 5 bases and J 1 base, with 18 bases left between them. There are 17 residues in the CDR3. Looked up from germline, CDR1 is SGHTA and CDR2 is FQGNSA. The full variable domain, in which reference TRBV7-2 and TRBJ2-1 provide the parts outside the CDR3, is GAGVSQSPSNKVTEKGKDVELRCDPISGHTALYWYRQSLGQGLEFLIYFQGNSAPDKSGLPSDRFSAERTGGSVSTLTIQRTQQEDSAVYLCASSAEGPTASYNEQFFGPGTRLTVL.

CDR3 sequence (DNA): TGCGCCAGCAGCCCTTATCCCTACGAGCAGTACTTC. The encoded protein is CASSPYPYEQYF. This rearrangement joins TRBV4-1 to TRBJ2-5; D gene uncertain. The better agreement between TRBJ2-7 and the DNA end casts doubt on the J call. This CDR3 is 12 amino acids long. From germline, CDR1 is MGHRA and CDR2 YSYEKL.

This clone was found once. The chain links TRBV7-9 to TRBJ2-7, with TRBD1 identical over 7 bases. The CDR3 has 16 residues. The ends lost 2 bases at V and 3 bases at J; junction bases unmatched: 10. Germline V gives CDR1 SEHNR, CDR2 FQNEAQ (reference sequence). In DNA form, the CDR3 reads TGTGCCAGCAGCTTAAATGAGGGGGCGATGGTCTACGAGCAGTACTTC. Its translation: CASSLNEGAMVYEQYF.

This clone has a single count. The V call is TRBV18, the J call TRBJ2-7; TRBD1 aligns across 9 bases. Germline loops: CDR1 KGHSH, CDR2 LQKENI. The CDR3 covers 15 residues. The trim removed 0 bases at V and 4 bases at J, leaving 4 bases unmatched. The CDR3 loop reads CASSPPGQGAYEQYF. The CDR3 DNA sequence: TGTGCCAGCTCACCACCGGGACAGGGTGCTTACGAGCAGTACTTC. Supplemented by reference TRBV18 and TRBJ2-7, the full variable domain reads NAGVMQNPRHLVRRRGQEARLRCSPMKGHSHVYWYRQLPEEGLKFMVYLQKENIIDESGMPKERFSAEFPKEGPSILRIQQVVRGDSAAYFCASSPPGQGAYEQYFGPGTRLTVT.